These 14 T cell receptor beta chains were all obtained from the same sample, sequenced in a study of blood T cell repertoires in COVID-19. Some clones are missing from TCRdb's copy, which holds only in-frame ones; the method was immunoSEQ multiplex PCR. The repertoire holds 37,000 or so clones, roughly 88% seen once, with 10% to 15% in the top ten. Source material: peripheral blood. The receptor source for this set is a man aged 55 to 70 with active COVID-19.

The V call is TRBV10-2, the J call TRBJ2-5; D may be TRBD2 (6 bases). With 6 bases removed from V and 5 bases from J, the gap between germline ends came to 16 bases. The V gene's germline CDR1 is WSHSY and CDR2 SAAADI. This CDR3 comprises 14 residues. The CDR3: CASRSIADGETQYF. CDR3 in DNA: TGCGCCAGCAGATCGATAGCGGACGGGGAGACCCAGTACTTC.

This chain uses TRBV6-5 with TRBJ1-5, with D possibly being TRBD1 (6 bases). Germline-derived CDR1 and CDR2 are MNHEY and SVGAGI. V lost 6 bases and J 6 bases, leaving 15 bases between the germline ends. CDR3 length: 14 residues. The CDR3 loop is CASRPTGKGQPQHF. The CDR3 DNA follows: TGTGCCAGCAGGCCTACAGGGAAGGGTCAGCCCCAGCATTTT.

The V gene is TRBV6-5, the J gene TRBJ2-3; TRBD2 aligns across 11 bases. CDR1 is MNHEY, CDR2 SVGAGI, per germline. Trimming removed 6 bases from V and 1 base from J; junction bases left unmatched: 3. CDR3 length equals 15 residues. The CDR3 loop reads CASSRGLAGTDTQYF. CDR3 bases: TGTGCCAGCAGCCGGGGACTAGCGGGCACAGATACGCAGTATTTT.

The chain has TRBV7-2 and TRBJ2-1; 7 bases align to TRBD1. The germline V gene has CDR1 SGHTA and CDR2 FQGNSA. The V gene end was trimmed by 5 bases and the J gene end by 6 bases; junction bases not matched to a gene: 13. The CDR3 is 16 residues long. Written as DNA, the CDR3 is TGTGCCAGCAGCACATCGGACAGGAGAGGGTCCAATGAGCAGTTCTTC. Translating gives CASSTSDRRGSNEQFF.

The chain carries TRBV10-1 and TRBJ1-1; D gene uncertain. Deletions cut 10 bases from V and 0 bases from J, with 21 bases between. Germline V CDR1 and CDR2: WNHNN, SYGVQD (reference sequence). The CDR3 runs to 16 residues. CDR3 sequence reads: CATGWQLPFMNTEAFF. Written as DNA, the CDR3 is TGCGCCACCGGGTGGCAACTCCCGTTCATGAACACTGAAGCTTTCTTT.

This clone occurred a few times. The chain couples TRBV5-6 to TRBJ2-7, with 8 positions matching TRBD1. The CDR3 sequence is 15 residues long. With V trimmed by 6 bases and J by 4 bases, 12 bases remained unmatched. Germline V gene sequence: CDR1 SGHDT, CDR2 YYEEEE. CDR3 DNA: TGTGCCAGCACCCTGTCCGGGACAGGAAAATACGAGCAGTACTTC. Its protein is CASTLSGTGKYEQYF. The whole variable domain, filled in from reference TRBV5-6 and TRBJ2-7, reads DAGVTQSPTHLIKTRGQQVTLRCSPKSGHDTVSWYQQALGQGPQFIFQYYEEEERQRGNFPDRFSGHQFPNYSSELNVNALLLGDSALYLCASTLSGTGKYEQYFGPGTRLTVT.

The chain joins TRBV28 to TRBJ2-6; D gene unclear. CDR3 size: 16 residues. Per the germline V gene, CDR1 is MDHEN and CDR2 is SYDVKM. V was pared by 8 bases and J by 0 bases, with 14 bases between. Written as DNA, the CDR3 is TGTGCCAGCCTAGGCGCGGAGAGCTCTGGGGCCAACGTCCTGACTTTC. Amino acids: CASLGAESSGANVLTF.

This clone appeared once. The chain links TRBV12-3 or TRBV12-4 to TRBJ2-1; D unresolved. This CDR3 spans 12 amino acids. V gave up 1 base and J gave up 7 bases, with 5 bases separating them. For the CDR3, the DNA is TGTGCCAGCAGTTTAGGAGGAAATGAGCAGTTCTTC. Its translation is CASSLGGNEQFF.

The V gene is TRBV19, the J gene TRBJ1-5, with 9 bases that match TRBD1. This CDR3 comprises 13 residues. V lost 7 bases and J lost 7; bases outside the gene matches: 5. Germline loops: CDR1 LNHDA, CDR2 SQIVND (reference sequence). CDR3 nucleotides: TGTGCCAGTAAGGACAGGGGAGGACAGCCCCAGCATTTT. Residues: CASKDRGGQPQHF.

CDR3 region: CASSSRLQGNGYTF. CDR3 nucleotides: TGTGCCAGCTCGTCACGGCTACAGGGGAATGGCTACACCTTC. V and J are TRBV18 and TRBJ1-2; 7 bases line up with TRBD1. CDR3 length: 14 residues. Looked up from germline, CDR1 is KGHSH and CDR2 is LQKENI. The V segment lost 6 bases and the J segment 6 bases; nucleotides outside the gene matches: 10.

The J gene is TRBJ2-7, the V gene TRBV28; TRBD1 matches 9 bases. V was pared by 7 bases and J by 4 bases, with 8 bases of the junction left unmatched. Germline V lookup: CDR1 MDHEN, CDR2 SYDVKM. This CDR3 has 14 residues. This chain's CDR3 is CASNPTGGPYEQYF. The CDR3 bases are TGTGCCAGCAACCCGACAGGGGGTCCGTACGAGCAGTACTTC.

The chain recombines TRBV5-4 with TRBJ2-7; TRBD2 is a possible D gene (6 bases). Germline assignment: CDR1 SGHNT and CDR2 YYREEE (reference sequence). The V gene lost 4 bases and the J gene lost 5 bases, with 19 bases spanning the gap. This CDR3 has 15 amino acids. CDR3 coding DNA: TGTGCCAGCAGCACCGAGGCTGGGAGGTTCGACGAGCAGTACTTC. It yields the protein CASSTEAGRFDEQYF.

The genes are TRBV5-1 and TRBJ2-1; TRBD2 agrees at 10 bases. There are 18 residues in the CDR3. The junction had 12 bases not matched to a gene; V was cut back by 6 bases and J by 0 bases. Germline V gene sequence: CDR1 SGHRS, CDR2 YFSETQ. CDR3 protein: CASNLDGLAVNSYNEQFF. In DNA, the CDR3 is TGCGCCAGCAACCTCGACGGACTAGCGGTCAACTCCTACAATGAGCAGTTCTTC.

The J gene is TRBJ2-3, the V gene TRBV4-3; D perhaps matches TRBD2 (5 bases). V lost 3 bases to trimming and J lost 9 bases, with 7 bases between them. The CDR3 sequence is 11 residues long. The V gene's germline CDR1 is LGHNA and CDR2 YSLEER. CDR3 in DNA: TGCGCCAGCAGCCACGGAGGCACGCAGTATTTT. It codes for CASSHGGTQYF.